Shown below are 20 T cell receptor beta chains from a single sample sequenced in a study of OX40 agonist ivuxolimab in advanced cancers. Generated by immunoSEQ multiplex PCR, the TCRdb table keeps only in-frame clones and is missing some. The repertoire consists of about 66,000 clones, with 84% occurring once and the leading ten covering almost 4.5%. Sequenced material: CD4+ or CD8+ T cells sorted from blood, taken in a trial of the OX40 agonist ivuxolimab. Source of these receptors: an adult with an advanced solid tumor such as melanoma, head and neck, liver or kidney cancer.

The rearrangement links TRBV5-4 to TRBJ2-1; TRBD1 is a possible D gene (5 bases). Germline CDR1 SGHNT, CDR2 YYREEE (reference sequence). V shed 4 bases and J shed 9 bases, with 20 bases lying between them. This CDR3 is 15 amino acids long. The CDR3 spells CASSGKGRSSFEQFF. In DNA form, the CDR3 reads TGTGCCAGCAGCGGCAAGGGGCGAAGTTCGTTTGAGCAGTTCTTC.

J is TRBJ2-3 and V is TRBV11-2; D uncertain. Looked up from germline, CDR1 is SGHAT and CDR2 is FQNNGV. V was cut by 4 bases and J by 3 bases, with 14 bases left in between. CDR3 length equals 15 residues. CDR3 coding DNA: TGTGCCAGCAGCTCCCGCATTTTAGGGACAGATACGCAGTATTTT. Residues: CASSSRILGTDTQYF.

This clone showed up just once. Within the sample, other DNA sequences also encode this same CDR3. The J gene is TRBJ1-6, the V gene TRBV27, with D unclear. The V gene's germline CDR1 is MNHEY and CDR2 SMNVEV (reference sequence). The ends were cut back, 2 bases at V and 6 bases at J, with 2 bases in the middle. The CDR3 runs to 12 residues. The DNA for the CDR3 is TGTGCCAGCAGTTTAAGTAATTCACCCCTCCACTTT. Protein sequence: CASSLSNSPLHF.

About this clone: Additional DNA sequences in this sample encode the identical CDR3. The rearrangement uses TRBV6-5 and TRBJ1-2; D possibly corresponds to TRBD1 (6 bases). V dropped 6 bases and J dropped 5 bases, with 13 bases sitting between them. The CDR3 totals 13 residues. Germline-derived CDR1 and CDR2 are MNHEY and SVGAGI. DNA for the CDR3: TGTGCCAGCAGCGACACAGGGCTTTATGGCTACACCTTC. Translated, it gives CASSDTGLYGYTF.

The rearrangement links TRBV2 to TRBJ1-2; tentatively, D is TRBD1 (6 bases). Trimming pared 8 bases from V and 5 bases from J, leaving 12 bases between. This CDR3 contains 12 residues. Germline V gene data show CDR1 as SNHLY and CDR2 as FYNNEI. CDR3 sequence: CASGQNDYGYTF. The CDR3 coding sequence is TGTGCCAGCGGACAGAACGATTATGGCTACACCTTC.

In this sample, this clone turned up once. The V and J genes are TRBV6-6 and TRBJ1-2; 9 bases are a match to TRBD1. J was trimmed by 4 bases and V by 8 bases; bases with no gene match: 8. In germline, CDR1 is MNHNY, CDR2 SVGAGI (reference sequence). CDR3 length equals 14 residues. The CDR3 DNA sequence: TGTGCCAGCTACCCCTCGGGACAGGGCTATGGCTACACCTTC. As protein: CASYPSGQGYGYTF.

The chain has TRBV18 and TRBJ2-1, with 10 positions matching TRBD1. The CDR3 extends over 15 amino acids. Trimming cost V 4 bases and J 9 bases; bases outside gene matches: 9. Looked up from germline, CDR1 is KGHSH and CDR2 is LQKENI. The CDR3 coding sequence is TGTGCCAGCTCACTGGCGACAGGGGGCACGGGTGAGCAGTTCTTC. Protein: CASSLATGGTGEQFF.

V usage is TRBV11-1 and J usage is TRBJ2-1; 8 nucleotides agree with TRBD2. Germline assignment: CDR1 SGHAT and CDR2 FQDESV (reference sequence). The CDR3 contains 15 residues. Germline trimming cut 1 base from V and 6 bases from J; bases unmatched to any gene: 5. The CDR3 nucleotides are TGTGCCAGCAGCTTAGTTAGCGGGGAGACCAATGAGCAGTTCTTC. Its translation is CASSLVSGETNEQFF.

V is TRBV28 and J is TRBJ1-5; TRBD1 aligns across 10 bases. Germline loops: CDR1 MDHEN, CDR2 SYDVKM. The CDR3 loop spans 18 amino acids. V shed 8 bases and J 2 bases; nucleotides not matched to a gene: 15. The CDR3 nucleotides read TGTGCCAGCGCGCCGGTGGGACAGGGGTATAGTGGCAATCAGCCCCAGCATTTT. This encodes CASAPVGQGYSGNQPQHF.

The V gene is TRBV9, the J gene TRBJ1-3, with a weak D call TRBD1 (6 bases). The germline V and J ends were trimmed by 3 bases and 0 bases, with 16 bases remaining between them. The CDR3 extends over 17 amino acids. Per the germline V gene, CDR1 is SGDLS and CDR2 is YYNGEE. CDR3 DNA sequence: TGTGCCAGCAGCGCCCAAAGTACAGGGTTCTCTGGAAACACCATATATTTT. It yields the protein CASSAQSTGFSGNTIYF. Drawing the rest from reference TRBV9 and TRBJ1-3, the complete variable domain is DSGVTQTPKHLITATGQRVTLRCSPRSGDLSVYWYQQSLDQGLQFLIQYYNGEERAKGNILERFSAQQFPDLHSELNLSSLELGDSALYFCASSAQSTGFSGNTIYFGEGSWLTVV.

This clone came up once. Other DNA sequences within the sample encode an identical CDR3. The CDR3 DNA is TGCGCCAGCAGCTTGGAGTTAGTAAACACTGAAGCTTTCTTT. This translates into CASSLELVNTEAFF. This sequence joins TRBV5-1 and TRBJ1-1; D not certain. This CDR3 comprises 14 residues. Germline lookup yields CDR1 SGHRS and CDR2 YFSETQ. V lost 0 bases, J lost 2 bases, and 8 bases lay in between.

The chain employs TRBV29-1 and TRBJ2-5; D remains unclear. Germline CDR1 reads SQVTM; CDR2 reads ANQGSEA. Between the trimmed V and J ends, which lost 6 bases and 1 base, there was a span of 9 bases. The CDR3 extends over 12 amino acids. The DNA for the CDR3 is TGCAGCGTAAAGAATGTCCAAGAGACCCAGTACTTC. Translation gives CSVKNVQETQYF. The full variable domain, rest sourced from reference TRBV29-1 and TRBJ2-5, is SAVISQKPSRDICQRGTSLTIQCQVDSQVTMMFWYRQQPGQSLTLIATANQGSEATYESGFVIDKFPISRPNLTFSTLTVSNMSPEDSSIYLCSVKNVQETQYFGPGTRLLVL.

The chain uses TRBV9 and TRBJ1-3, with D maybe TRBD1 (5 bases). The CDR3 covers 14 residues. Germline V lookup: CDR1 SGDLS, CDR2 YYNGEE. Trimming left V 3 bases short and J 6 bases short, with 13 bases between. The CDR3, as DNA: TGTGCCAGCAGCGCGTCCCAGGGATCAAACACCATATATTTT. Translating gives CASSASQGSNTIYF.

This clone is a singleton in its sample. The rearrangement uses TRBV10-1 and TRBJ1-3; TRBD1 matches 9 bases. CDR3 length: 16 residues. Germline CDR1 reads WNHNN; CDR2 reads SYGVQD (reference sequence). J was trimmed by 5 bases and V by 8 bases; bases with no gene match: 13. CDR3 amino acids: CASGAKGTGSRNTIYF. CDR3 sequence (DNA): TGCGCCAGCGGCGCGAAGGGGACAGGGTCTAGAAACACCATATATTTT.

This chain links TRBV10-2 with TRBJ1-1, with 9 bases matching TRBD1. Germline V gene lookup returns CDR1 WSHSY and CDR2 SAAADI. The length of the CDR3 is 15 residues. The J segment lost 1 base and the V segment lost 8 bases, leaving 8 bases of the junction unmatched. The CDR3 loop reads CASEGTGKTNTEAFF. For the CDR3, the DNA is TGCGCCAGCGAAGGGACAGGGAAAACGAACACTGAAGCTTTCTTT.

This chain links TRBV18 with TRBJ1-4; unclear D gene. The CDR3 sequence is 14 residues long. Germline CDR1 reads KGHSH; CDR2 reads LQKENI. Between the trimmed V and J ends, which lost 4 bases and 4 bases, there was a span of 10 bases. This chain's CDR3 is CASSRAGHNEKLFF. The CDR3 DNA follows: TGTGCCAGCTCACGGGCGGGTCATAATGAAAAACTGTTTTTT.

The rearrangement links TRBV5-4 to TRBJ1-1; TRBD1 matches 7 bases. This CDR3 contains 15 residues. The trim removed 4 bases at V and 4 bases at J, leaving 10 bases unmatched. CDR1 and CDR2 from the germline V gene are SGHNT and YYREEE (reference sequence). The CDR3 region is CASSPDRTRGTEAFF. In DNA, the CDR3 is TGTGCCAGCAGCCCGGACAGGACGCGGGGCACTGAAGCTTTCTTT.

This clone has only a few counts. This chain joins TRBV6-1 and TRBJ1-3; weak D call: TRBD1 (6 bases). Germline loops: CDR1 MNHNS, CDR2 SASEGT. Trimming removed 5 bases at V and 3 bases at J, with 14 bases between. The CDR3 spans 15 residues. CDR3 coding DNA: TGTGCCAGCAGTTCCTTCGGGGGCAGTGGAAACACCATATATTTT. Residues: CASSSFGGSGNTIYF.

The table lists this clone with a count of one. The chain's CDR3 is CASSLVRGSYNEQFF. CDR3 coding DNA: TGTGCCAGCAGCTTAGTCCGGGGCTCCTACAATGAGCAGTTCTTC. The J gene is TRBJ2-1, the V gene TRBV7-2; possibly TRBD2 for D (5 bases). Germline V gives CDR1 SGHTA, CDR2 FQGNSA. The V end was cut by 1 base, the J end by 0 bases, with 7 bases between. The length of the CDR3 is 15 residues.

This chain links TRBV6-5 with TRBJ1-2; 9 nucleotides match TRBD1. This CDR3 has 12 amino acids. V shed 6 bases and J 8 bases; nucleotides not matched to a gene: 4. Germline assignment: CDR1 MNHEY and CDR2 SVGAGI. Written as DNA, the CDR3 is TGTGCCAGCAGGGGGACAGGGCTCGGCTACACCTTC. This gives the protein CASRGTGLGYTF.